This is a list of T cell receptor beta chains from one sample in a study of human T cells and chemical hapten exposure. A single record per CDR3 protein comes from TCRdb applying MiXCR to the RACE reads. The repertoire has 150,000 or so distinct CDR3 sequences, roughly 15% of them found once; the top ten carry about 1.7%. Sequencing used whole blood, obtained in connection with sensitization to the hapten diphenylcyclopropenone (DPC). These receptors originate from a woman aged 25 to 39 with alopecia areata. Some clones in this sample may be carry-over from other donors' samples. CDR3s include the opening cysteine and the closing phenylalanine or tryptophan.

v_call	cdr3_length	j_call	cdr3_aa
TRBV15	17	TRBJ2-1	CATSREGGRARNNEQFF
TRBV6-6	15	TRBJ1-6	CASTPRTGINSPLHF
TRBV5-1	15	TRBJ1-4	CASSIKTGPNEKLFF
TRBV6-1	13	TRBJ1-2	CASRENSRVGYTF
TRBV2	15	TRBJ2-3	CASSEARGWADTQYF
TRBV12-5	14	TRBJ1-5	CASGFGRGDQPQHF
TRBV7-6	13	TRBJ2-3	CASSLLAGGTQYF
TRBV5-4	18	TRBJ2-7	CASSRGGRRGVIAYEQYF
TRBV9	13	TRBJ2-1	CASSVGRTDEQFF
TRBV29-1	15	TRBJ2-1	CSVEEWGPSGNEQFF
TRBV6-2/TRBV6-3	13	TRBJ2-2	CASRTVRPGELFF
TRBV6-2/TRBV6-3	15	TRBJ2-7	CASSFSGPVSYEQYF
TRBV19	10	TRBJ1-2	CASRDTGYTF
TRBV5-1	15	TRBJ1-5	CASSSTGSRGEPQHF
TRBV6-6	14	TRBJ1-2	CASYGGDKNYGYTF
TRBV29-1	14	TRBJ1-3	CSVGGQGAGNTIYF